This TCR beta chain was observed in a study of OX40 agonist ivuxolimab in advanced cancers. About the research overall: Patients were infused with ivuxolimab every 2 weeks at 0.01 to 10 mg/kg. Patients in dose escalation had liver, melanoma, kidney or head and neck cancers. Having had anti-PD-1, anti-PD-L1 or anti-CTLA-4 therapy before was allowed, and roughly 40% had some.

J gave up 0 bases and V 1 base, and 7 bases lay outside the gene matches. The CDR3 extends over 17 amino acids. The germline gives CDR1 SGHTA, CDR2 FQGNSA. Profiled with immunoSEQ multiplex PCR; TCRdb holds only in-frame clones, not every one. Among around 62,000 clones listed, about 80% were seen once. Regarding this clone: Its antigen is unidentified.

Study observations and caveats: Relatively little clonal expansion, among the lowest observed, appeared in partial responders at 0.1-3.0 mg/kg.

The chain couples TRBV7-2 to TRBJ2-7; 9 positions match TRBD1. The sequence came from an adult with an advanced solid tumor such as melanoma, head and neck, liver or kidney cancer. The specimen comprised CD4+ or CD8+ T cells sorted from blood, sampled in a trial of the OX40 agonist ivuxolimab. The CDR3 coding sequence is TGTGCCAGCAGCTTAGACGTTGGACAGGGGTTCTCCTACGAGCAGTACTTC. Its protein product is CASSLDVGQGFSYEQYF.